The TCR beta chain under discussion was sequenced for a study of blood T cell repertoires in COVID-19. Study as a whole: The United States, Italy and Spain provided the acute and convalescent COVID-19 samples.

Study processing details: Reference gene primer amplification in the assay estimated nucleated cell counts. Sequenced by immunoSEQ multiplex PCR; TCRdb stores in-frame clones only, minus some. V and J calls plus clone size are reproduced from that table; the DNA served to infer D and trimming. Of hundreds of thousands of clones in the sample, over 75% were seen once. Sequences were obtained from peripheral blood. The sequence derives from a human donor in a cohort sampled during active COVID-19.

The CDR3 is CASSLLTGHYGYTF. Written as DNA, the CDR3 is TGTGCCAGCAGCCTTCTGACAGGCCACTATGGCTACACCTTC. The J gene is TRBJ1-2, the V gene TRBV11-2; tentatively, D is TRBD1 (6 bases). Trimming removed 5 bases from V and 3 bases from J, with 13 bases in between. The CDR3 runs 14 residues. Germline V gives CDR1 SGHAT, CDR2 FQNNGV.